These T cell receptor beta chains were read from a single sample in a study of blood T cell repertoires in COVID-19. The assay was immunoSEQ multiplex PCR, and TCRdb's table has in-frame clones only and misses some. Of under 300,000 clones in the sample, approximately 87% were seen once. The material sequenced was peripheral blood. The receptor set was obtained from a man aged 55 to 70 who had recovered from COVID-19. CDR3s include the opening cysteine and the closing phenylalanine or tryptophan.

>TRBV5-1|TRBJ2-7
CASSLPGQGSEQYF
>TRBV28|TRBJ1-1
CASWSWGVNTEAFF
>TRBV12-5|TRBJ2-1
CASALSGSRFDEQFF
>TRBV27|TRBJ1-5
CASSFRGFGNQPQHF
>TRBV6-5|TRBJ2-7
CASRGLRAYEQYF
>TRBV28|TRBJ1-1
CASSFSGNTEAFF
>TRBV5-1|TRBJ1-3
CASSLEPGGSSGNTIYF
>TRBV2|TRBJ2-3
CASSGPTSGRVDTQYF
>TRBV10-2|TRBJ2-7
CASSESWTANEQYF
>TRBV5-1|TRBJ2-7
CASSSGQALSSYEQYF